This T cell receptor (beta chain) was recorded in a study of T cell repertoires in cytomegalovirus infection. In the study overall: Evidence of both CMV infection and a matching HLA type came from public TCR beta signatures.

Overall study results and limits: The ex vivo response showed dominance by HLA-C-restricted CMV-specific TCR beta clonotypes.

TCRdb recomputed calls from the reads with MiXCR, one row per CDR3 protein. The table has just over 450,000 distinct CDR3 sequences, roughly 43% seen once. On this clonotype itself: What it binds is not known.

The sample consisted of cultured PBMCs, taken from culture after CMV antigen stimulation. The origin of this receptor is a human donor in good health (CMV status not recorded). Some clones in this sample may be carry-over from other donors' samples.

The CDR3 nucleotides are TGCGCCAGCAGCTTGGACGGACTAGCGGGGCTACTAACCGGGGAGCTGTTTTTT. Residues: CASSLDGLAGLLTGELFF. The V and J genes are TRBV5-1 and TRBJ2-2; 12 nucleotides agree with TRBD2. J gave up 5 bases and V 0 bases, and 8 bases lay outside the gene matches. CDR1 and CDR2 (germline): SGHRS, YFSETQ. The CDR3 is made up of 18 amino acids.